The 28 T cell receptor delta chains in this list originate from one sample, sequenced in a study of Vδ1+ human thymocytes. Whole-study results and caveats: Thymic TRG and TRD repertoires appeared highly polyclonal.

The template was reverse-transcribed extracted RNA. CDR3 amplicons came from multiplex PCR with pooled V-gene forward and constant-region reverse primers. TCRdb re-called the multiplex PCR reads with CATT. In the table there are 45,000 to 75,000 delta-chain clones, more than 13% of which are singletons. These receptors have no identified antigens. Sequencing was performed on Vdelta1+ gamma-delta thymocytes from the thymus. As to subset: FACS-sorted CD3+ TCRalphabeta- TCRVdelta1+ TCRVdelta2- thymocytes. These receptors originate from a girl under three years old who had congenital heart surgery.

V and J are TRDV2 and TRDJ1, with TRDD3 identical over 9 bases. In germline, CDR1 is GEAIGNYY, CDR2 EKD. Losses at the gene ends were 1 base for V and 6 bases for J; bases not matched to a gene: 14. The CDR3 is 17 amino acids. In DNA, the CDR3 is TGTGCCTGTGACACTGAGCGATTACTGGGGGAAAAGAATAAACTCATCTTT. Its translation: CACDTERLLGEKNKLIF.

A few counts support this clone. V is TRDV1 and J is TRDJ1, with D tentatively TRDD3 (6 bases). V was cut by 0 bases and J by 3 bases, with 20 bases left in between. This CDR3 is built from 18 residues. CDR1 is TSWWSYY and CDR2 is QGS in the germline V gene. Here the CDR3 reads CALGELAKVWGSADKLIF. CDR3 nucleotides: TGTGCTCTTGGGGAACTAGCCAAGGTCTGGGGATCGGCCGATAAACTCATCTTT.

The J gene is TRDJ1, the V gene TRDV3; the D is unclear. CDR3 length: 12 amino acids. Germline lookup yields CDR1 TVYSNPD and CDR2 GDNSRS (reference sequence). V gave up 2 bases and J gave up 2 bases, with 9 bases separating them. CDR3 in amino acids: CAFFYETDKLIF. As DNA, the CDR3 is TGTGCCTTTTTCTACGAAACCGATAAACTCATCTTT.

The V and J genes are TRDV1 and TRDJ1; TRDD3 matches at 9 bases. The V segment lost 0 bases and the J segment 0 bases; nucleotides outside the gene matches: 14. Germline values: CDR1 TSWWSYY, CDR2 QGS. This CDR3 region has 20 residues. The CDR3 nucleotides read TGTGCTCTTGGGGAACTAGCCTCCTACGGGGGATACCTGGACACCGATAAACTCATCTTT. Translated: CALGELASYGGYLDTDKLIF.

The sample holds a few counts of this clone. This sequence joins TRDV1 and TRDJ1; 7 bases match TRDD3. Trimming removed 3 bases from V and 10 bases from J; junction bases left unmatched: 23. The CDR3 is made up of 18 amino acids. CDR1 and CDR2 from the germline V gene are TSWWSYY and QGS. Here the CDR3 DNA reads TGTGCTCTTGGGGATTCCCTGAAGCCCTGGGGGGCCGGAGGGGGACTCATCTTT. This sequence encodes CALGDSLKPWGAGGGLIF.

The chain recombines TRDV1 with TRDJ1; D may be TRDD3 (7 bases). This CDR3 spans 21 amino acids. Trimming took 2 bases from V and 0 from J, leaving 28 bases between them. Germline V lookup: CDR1 TSWWSYY, CDR2 QGS. The CDR3 loop reads CALGETAFRDTWGLYTDKLIF. In nucleotides, the CDR3 is TGTGCTCTTGGGGAAACGGCCTTCCGCGACACCTGGGGGTTATACACCGATAAACTCATCTTT.

This clone was recorded a few times. This chain connects TRDV1 to TRDJ1; possible D gene TRDD2, 9 bases. Per germline, CDR1 TSWWSYY and CDR2 QGS. Between the trimmed V and J ends, which lost 4 bases and 0 bases, there was a span of 36 bases. The CDR3 contains 23 residues. CDR3 amino acids: CALGVGFLPTHTGGLMNTDKLIF. The CDR3 DNA is TGTGCTCTTGGGGTCGGCTTCCTTCCTACGCATACTGGGGGCCTGATGAACACCGATAAACTCATCTTT.

The chain employs TRDV1 and TRDJ1; D ambiguous. The length of the CDR3 is 15 residues. The germline V gene has CDR1 TSWWSYY and CDR2 QGS. The germline V and J ends were trimmed by 2 bases and 0 bases, with 10 bases remaining between them. The CDR3 sequence is CALGENGGNTDKLIF. DNA for the CDR3: TGTGCTCTTGGGGAAAACGGAGGCAACACCGATAAACTCATCTTT.

The chain recombines TRDV1 with TRDJ1; 9 bases map to TRDD3. CDR1 and CDR2 (germline): TSWWSYY, QGS. The length of the CDR3 is 18 residues. V gave up 5 bases and J gave up 1 base; unmatched junction bases: 14. The CDR3 reads CALGSYTSHWGTTDKLIF. CDR3 nucleotides: TGTGCTCTTGGGTCCTACACATCACACTGGGGGACCACCGATAAACTCATCTTT.

The sample holds a few counts of this clone. The rearrangement joins TRDV1 to TRDJ1; 12 bases match TRDD3. Trimming at V came to 3 bases and at J to 6 bases, leaving 26 bases not matched to a gene. The CDR3 totals 22 residues. From germline, CDR1 is TSWWSYY and CDR2 QGS. The CDR3 spells CALGDGQAFLQPVLGDTHKLIF. In nucleotides, the CDR3 is TGTGCTCTTGGGGACGGACAAGCCTTCCTACAGCCGGTACTGGGGGATACTCATAAACTCATCTTT.

The chain links TRDV1 to TRDJ1; D call uncertain. The CDR3 loop spans 15 amino acids. The V end was cut by 3 bases, the J end by 4 bases, with 15 bases between. The germline CDR1 and CDR2 sequences are TSWWSYY and QGS. The CDR3 here is CALGDGVPRDDKLIF. In DNA, the CDR3 is TGTGCTCTTGGGGATGGCGTGCCCCGGGACGATAAACTCATCTTT.

The table lists this clone with a few counts. Different DNA sequences within this sample yield the same CDR3. The chain couples TRDV2 to TRDJ1; the match to TRDD3 covers 8 bases. J was trimmed by 3 bases and V by 0 bases; bases with no gene match: 8. CDR3 length: 16 residues. The germline CDR1 and CDR2 sequences are GEAIGNYY and EKD. CDR3 protein: CACDTGIRFFSDKLIF. In DNA, the CDR3 is TGTGCCTGTGACACCGGGATACGTTTCTTCTCCGATAAACTCATCTTT.

The chain combines TRDV1 with TRDJ1; D is undetermined. The CDR3 runs to 17 residues. V lost 5 bases and J lost 0, with 19 bases in between. In germline, CDR1 is TSWWSYY, CDR2 QGS. CDR3 in DNA: TGTGCTCTTGGGATCTTCGCTAGGTGGCCCTACACCGATAAACTCATCTTT. Translated: CALGIFARWPYTDKLIF.

This clone was counted between two and nine times. The chain couples TRDV1 to TRDJ1; no reliable D call. This CDR3 has 19 amino acids. Germline CDR1 TSWWSYY, CDR2 QGS. Trimming took off 6 bases at V and 0 bases at J, with 26 bases between the two ends. This chain's CDR3 is CALGDHIFSRPIYTDKLIF. The CDR3 coding sequence is TGTGCTCTTGGAGACCACATATTTTCCCGCCCAATCTACACCGATAAACTCATCTTT.

The chain links TRDV1 to TRDJ1; TRDD3 is a possible D gene (7 bases). This CDR3 has 22 amino acids. V was pared by 0 bases and J by 0 bases, with 29 bases between. From germline, CDR1 is TSWWSYY and CDR2 QGS. The CDR3 spells CALGELSYIFTGAPWDTDKLIF. CDR3 DNA: TGTGCTCTTGGGGAACTATCCTACATATTTACTGGGGCCCCATGGGACACCGATAAACTCATCTTT.

V gene TRDV1 combines with J gene TRDJ1; TRDD3 aligns across 7 bases. The CDR3 is 16 amino acids. V trimming: 4 bases; J trimming: 0 bases; junction bases outside the gene matches: 8. The germline V gene encodes CDR1 TSWWSYY and CDR2 QGS. The CDR3 bases are TGTGCTCTTGGGGGGATACGCCCGCAGTACACCGATAAACTCATCTTT. It encodes CALGGIRPQYTDKLIF.

V usage is TRDV1 and J usage is TRDJ1; 12 nucleotides align to TRDD3. From germline, CDR1 is TSWWSYY and CDR2 QGS. There are 27 residues in the CDR3. V trimming: 4 bases; J trimming: 0 bases; junction bases outside the gene matches: 36. Written as DNA, the CDR3 is TGTGCTCTTGGGGCGCCCGATTCTTTTCCTACCTCCTCGACTGGGGGATACACGACCGGTTACACCGATAAACTCATCTTT. Encoded protein: CALGAPDSFPTSSTGGYTTGYTDKLIF.

This clone was picked up a small number of times. The V call is TRDV1, the J call TRDJ1; 9 positions agree with TRDD2. Germline V gene sequence: CDR1 TSWWSYY, CDR2 QGS. Trimming at V came to 3 bases and at J to 0 bases, leaving 17 bases not matched to a gene. The CDR3 covers 20 residues. Written as DNA, the CDR3 is TGTGCTCTTGGGGAGCCGACCTTCCTACTAATTGGGGCATACACCGATAAACTCATCTTT. It translates to CALGEPTFLLIGAYTDKLIF.

The sample holds a few counts of this clone. The chain employs TRDV1 and TRDJ1, with TRDD3 matching over 9 bases. After removal of 4 bases from V and 0 bases from J, the junction contained 18 bases not matched to a gene. The CDR3 is made up of 20 amino acids. CDR1 and CDR2 (germline): TSWWSYY, QGS. The CDR3 DNA reads as TGTGCTCTTGGGGCAACCCTACCCGTACTGGGGGAACAATACACCGATAAACTCATCTTT. This codes for CALGATLPVLGEQYTDKLIF.

This clone was found a few times. V usage is TRDV1 and J usage is TRDJ1; TRDD3 is a possible D gene (7 bases). Trimming took off 1 base at V and 0 bases at J, with 27 bases between the two ends. The CDR3 is 21 amino acids. In germline, CDR1 is TSWWSYY, CDR2 QGS. The CDR3 here is CALGERPPTWRWGKYTDKLIF. CDR3 sequence (DNA): TGTGCTCTTGGGGAACGCCCTCCTACATGGAGGTGGGGGAAGTACACCGATAAACTCATCTTT.

This clone is classed as medium-sized. This sample also contains other DNA sequences that code for the same CDR3. This chain uses TRDV2 with TRDJ1, with TRDD3 identical over 7 bases. Trimming at V came to 1 base and at J to 4 bases, leaving 14 bases not matched to a gene. Germline V gene lookup returns CDR1 GEAIGNYY and CDR2 EKD. The CDR3 is made up of 17 amino acids. The CDR3 bases are TGTGCCTGTGACACGGACTATACCGTACTGGGGCACGATAAACTCATCTTT. Encoded protein: CACDTDYTVLGHDKLIF.

The table lists this clone with a few counts. The chain joins TRDV1 to TRDJ1, with a possible D match to TRDD3 (6 bases). V gave up 3 bases and J gave up 0 bases, with 20 bases separating them. This CDR3 spans 18 amino acids. The germline V gene encodes CDR1 TSWWSYY and CDR2 QGS. Here the CDR3 DNA reads TGTGCTCTTGGGGACCACCTCGCTCTGGGGTTCAACACCGATAAACTCATCTTT. Its protein product is CALGDHLALGFNTDKLIF.

This clone came up a few times. The rearrangement joins TRDV1 to TRDJ1, with 9 bases matching TRDD3. J gave up 1 base and V 1 base, and 16 bases lay outside the gene matches. Germline loops: CDR1 TSWWSYY, CDR2 QGS. This CDR3 is built from 20 residues. The CDR3 DNA is TGTGCTCTTGGGGAACGATATGGGTACTGGGGGACTCCTGGCACCGATAAACTCATCTTT. Residues: CALGERYGYWGTPGTDKLIF.

The rearrangement links TRDV1 to TRDJ1; TRDD2 agrees at 8 bases. From germline, CDR1 is TSWWSYY and CDR2 QGS. V lost 2 bases to trimming and J lost 1 base; unmatched junction nucleotides: 12. The CDR3 length is 18 residues. CDR3 protein: CALGERPSYALFTDKLIF. In DNA form, the CDR3 reads TGTGCTCTTGGGGAAAGGCCTTCCTATGCGTTATTCACCGATAAACTCATCTTT.

The chain links TRDV1 to TRDJ2; 11 bases are a match to TRDD3. With 0 bases clipped from V and 4 bases from J, the junction kept 22 bases outside the gene matches. This CDR3 has 23 amino acids. Germline CDR1 and CDR2: TSWWSYY and QGS. The CDR3 reads CALGELEGLVLGDTVGRTAQLFF. Written as DNA, the CDR3 is TGTGCTCTTGGGGAACTTGAAGGGTTGGTCCTGGGGGATACTGTCGGAAGGACAGCACAACTCTTCTTT.

As regards this clone: The junction departs from the called germline gene at one end, perhaps through a read error. The identical CDR3 is also encoded by other nucleotide sequences in the sample. V gene TRDV1 combines with J gene TRDJ1; 7 bases map to TRDD3. Germline lookup yields CDR1 TSWWSYY and CDR2 QGS. There are 19 residues in the CDR3. CDR3 loop: CALGELALRPWGYTDKLIF. CDR3 bases: TGTGCTCTGGGGGAACTTGCCCTACGTCCCTGGGGGTACACCGATAAACTCATCTTT.

The chain has TRDV1 and TRDJ1; tentative D call: TRDD3 (6 bases). This CDR3 region has 18 residues. Germline CDR1 reads TSWWSYY; CDR2 reads QGS. The V end lost 3 bases, the J end lost 0 bases, and 20 bases lay between the germline ends. CDR3 sequence reads: CALGEGPSLGTYTDKLIF. As DNA, the CDR3 is TGTGCTCTTGGGGAGGGACCTAGCCTGGGGACCTACACCGATAAACTCATCTTT.

V and J are TRDV1 and TRDJ1; the match to TRDD3 covers 11 bases. V shed 4 bases, J shed 1 base, and the junction held 20 bases outside the gene matches. The CDR3 is made up of 21 amino acids. CDR1 is TSWWSYY, CDR2 QGS, per germline. The CDR3 reads CALGAPTSWGIRRQSTDKLIF. The CDR3 bases are TGTGCTCTTGGGGCCCCGACTAGTTGGGGGATACGCCGTCAGTCCACCGATAAACTCATCTTT.